Reported below is one TCR beta chain. This sample was taken from a study of cytomegalovirus exposure and HLA in healthy donors. TCRdb keeps only in-frame clones here, not all; method: immunoSEQ multiplex PCR. This sample has some 120,000 clones; 88% occur once, and the top ten carry approximately 1.5%. The CDR3 sequence is 14 residues long. V was shortened by 3 bases and J by 3 bases, with 11 bases between the two germline ends. Germline CDR1 and CDR2: MGHRA and YSYEKL. The TCR was taken from a man in his thirties or forties in good health and CMV-seronegative. The chain links TRBV4-1 to TRBJ1-2; tentative D call: TRBD1 (6 bases). The sequencing input was PBMCs. CDR3 loop: CASSQSGVDYGYTF. The CDR3 coding sequence is TGCGCCAGCAGCCAGTCAGGGGTGGACTATGGCTACACCTTC.